This TCR beta chain comes out of a study of blood T cells in healthy people across ages. Findings of the study overall: TCR beta diversity was tightly associated with the proportion of naive T cells.

Then a second PCR, running roughly 7 to 12 cycles, was carried out with a sample-barcoded 5' primer and a J-beta primer mix. Each cDNA was tagged by a template-switch adaptor containing 12 random nucleotides. Every sample returned 2.5 million or more CDR3-containing paired-end reads. From the 5' RACE reads, TCRdb called clonotypes with MiXCR, one entry per CDR3 protein. This table holds hundreds of thousands of distinct CDR3 sequences, around a fifth found once. Germline V CDR1 and CDR2: LGHDT, YNNKEL (reference sequence). The CDR3 runs to 11 residues. As for this clonotype: Its antigen is unidentified. One junction end disagrees with the germline gene, perhaps due to a read error.

Total RNA amounts of at least 5 micrograms were extracted per sample. The chain combines TRBV3-1 with TRBJ2-1; D is unclear. The source is a man between 65 and 85 years old in good health. Sequenced: blood. CDR3 protein: CASSHLNELYF. The CDR3 DNA is TGTGCCAGCAGCCACCTCAACGAGCTGTACTTC.